This TCR beta chain was obtained from a study of cytomegalovirus exposure and HLA in healthy donors. V lost 4 bases and J lost 2, with 18 bases in between. Germline assignment: CDR1 SNHLY and CDR2 FYNNEI. The CDR3 has 17 residues. 13 Jbeta primers and 60 Vbeta primers were used for the PCR. Generated by immunoSEQ multiplex PCR, the TCRdb table keeps only in-frame clones and is missing some. This table has 150,000 to 200,000 clones, 65% to 80% appearing once. The chain uses TRBV2 and TRBJ1-5; weak D call: TRBD1 (6 bases). The receptor was isolated from a woman aged 40 to 55 in good health and CMV-seronegative. The material sequenced was PBMCs. The CDR3 nucleotides are TGTGCCAGCAGTGTGATGGGGACACCTGATGGCAATCAGCCCCAGCATTTT. Encoded protein: CASSVMGTPDGNQPQHF.